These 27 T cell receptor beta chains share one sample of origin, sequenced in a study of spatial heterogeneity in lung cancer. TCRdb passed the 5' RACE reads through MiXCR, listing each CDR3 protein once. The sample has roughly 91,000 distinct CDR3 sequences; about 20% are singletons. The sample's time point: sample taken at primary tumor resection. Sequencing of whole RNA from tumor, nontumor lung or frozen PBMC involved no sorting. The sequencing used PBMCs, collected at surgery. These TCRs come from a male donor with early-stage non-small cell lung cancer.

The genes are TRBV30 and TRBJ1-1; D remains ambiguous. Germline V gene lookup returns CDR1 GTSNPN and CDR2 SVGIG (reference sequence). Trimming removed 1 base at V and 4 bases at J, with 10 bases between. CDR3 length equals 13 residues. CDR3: CAWSAEGGTEAFF. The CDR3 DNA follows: TGTGCCTGGAGTGCGGAAGGTGGCACTGAAGCTTTCTTT. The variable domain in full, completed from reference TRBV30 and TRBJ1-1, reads SQTIHQWPATLVQPVGSPLSLECTVEGTSNPNLYWYRQAAGRGLQLLFYSVGIGQISSEVPQNLSASRPQDRQFILSSKKLLLSDSGFYLCAWSAEGGTEAFFGQGTRLTVV.

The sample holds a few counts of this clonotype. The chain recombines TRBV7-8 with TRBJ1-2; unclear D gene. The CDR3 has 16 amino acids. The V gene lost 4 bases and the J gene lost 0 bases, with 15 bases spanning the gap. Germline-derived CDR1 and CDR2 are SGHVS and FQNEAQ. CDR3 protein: CASSYHGGRPNYGYTF. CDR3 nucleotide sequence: TGTGCCAGCAGCTACCATGGCGGCAGACCTAACTATGGCTACACCTTC.

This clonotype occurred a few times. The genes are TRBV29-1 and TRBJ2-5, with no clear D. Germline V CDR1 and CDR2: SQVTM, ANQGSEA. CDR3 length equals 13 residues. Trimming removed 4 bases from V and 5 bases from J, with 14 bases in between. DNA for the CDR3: TGCAGCGTTGGATTCGCGGTCGGCGAGACCCAGTACTTC. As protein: CSVGFAVGETQYF. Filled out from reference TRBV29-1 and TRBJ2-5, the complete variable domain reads SAVISQKPSRDICQRGTSLTIQCQVDSQVTMMFWYRQQPGQSLTLIATANQGSEATYESGFVIDKFPISRPNLTFSTLTVSNMSPEDSSIYLCSVGFAVGETQYFGPGTRLLVL.

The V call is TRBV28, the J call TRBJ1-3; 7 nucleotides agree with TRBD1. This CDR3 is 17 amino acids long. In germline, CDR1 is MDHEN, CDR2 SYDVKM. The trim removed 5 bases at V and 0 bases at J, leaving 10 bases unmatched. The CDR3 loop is CASSPIGQVISGNTIYF. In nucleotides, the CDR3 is TGTGCCAGCAGTCCGATAGGACAGGTCATCTCTGGAAACACCATATATTTT.

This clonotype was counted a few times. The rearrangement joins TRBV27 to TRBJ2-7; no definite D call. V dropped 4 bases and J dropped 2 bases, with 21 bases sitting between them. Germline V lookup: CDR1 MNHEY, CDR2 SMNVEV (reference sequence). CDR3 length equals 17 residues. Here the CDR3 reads CASSSRPLGQETYEQYF. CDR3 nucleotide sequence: TGTGCCAGCAGTTCCCGGCCATTAGGTCAAGAAACCTACGAGCAGTACTTC.

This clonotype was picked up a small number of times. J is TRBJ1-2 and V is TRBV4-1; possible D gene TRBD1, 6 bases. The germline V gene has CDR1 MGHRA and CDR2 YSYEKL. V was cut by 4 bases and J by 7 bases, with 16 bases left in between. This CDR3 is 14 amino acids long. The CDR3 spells CASSRARTVAGYTF. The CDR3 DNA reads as TGCGCCAGCAGCCGGGCGAGGACAGTTGCTGGCTACACCTTC.

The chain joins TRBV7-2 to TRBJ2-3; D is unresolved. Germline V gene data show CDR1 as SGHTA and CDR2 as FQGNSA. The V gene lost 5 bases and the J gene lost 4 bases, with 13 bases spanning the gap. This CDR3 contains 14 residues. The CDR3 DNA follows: TGTGCCAGCAGCCCCCAATGGAGCGCAGATACGCAGTATTTT. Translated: CASSPQWSADTQYF.

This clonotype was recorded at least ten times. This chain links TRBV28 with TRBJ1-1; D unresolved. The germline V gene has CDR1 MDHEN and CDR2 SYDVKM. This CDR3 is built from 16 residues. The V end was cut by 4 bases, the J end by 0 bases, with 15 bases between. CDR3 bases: TGTGCCAGCAGTTCATCGGACGGCTACATGAACACTGAAGCTTTCTTT. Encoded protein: CASSSSDGYMNTEAFF. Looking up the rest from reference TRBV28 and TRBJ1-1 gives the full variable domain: DVKVTQSSRYLVKRTGEKVFLECVQDMDHENMFWYRQDPGLGLRLIYFSYDVKMKEKGDIPEGYSVSREKKERFSLILESASTNQTSMYLCASSSSDGYMNTEAFFGQGTRLTVV.

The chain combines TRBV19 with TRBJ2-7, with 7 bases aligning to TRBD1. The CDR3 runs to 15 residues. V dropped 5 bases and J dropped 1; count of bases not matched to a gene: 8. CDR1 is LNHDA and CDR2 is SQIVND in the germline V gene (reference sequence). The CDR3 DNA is TGTGCCAGTAGTCGTTACGGACAGGTGTCCTACGAGCAGTACTTC. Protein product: CASSRYGQVSYEQYF.

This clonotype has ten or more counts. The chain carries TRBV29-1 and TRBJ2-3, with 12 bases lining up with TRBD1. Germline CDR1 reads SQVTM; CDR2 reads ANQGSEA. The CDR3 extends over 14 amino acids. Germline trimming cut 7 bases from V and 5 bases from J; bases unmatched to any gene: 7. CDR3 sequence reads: CSAAGDRGLDTQYF. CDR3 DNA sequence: TGCAGCGCCGCAGGGGACAGGGGGCTAGATACGCAGTATTTT.

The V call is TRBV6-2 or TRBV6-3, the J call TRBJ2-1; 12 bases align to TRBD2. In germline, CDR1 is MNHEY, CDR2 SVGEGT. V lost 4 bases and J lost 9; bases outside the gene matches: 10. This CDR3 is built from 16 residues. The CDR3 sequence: CASSSGLAGTLGEQFF. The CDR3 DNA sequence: TGTGCCAGCAGTTCAGGACTAGCGGGAACCCTAGGTGAGCAGTTCTTC.

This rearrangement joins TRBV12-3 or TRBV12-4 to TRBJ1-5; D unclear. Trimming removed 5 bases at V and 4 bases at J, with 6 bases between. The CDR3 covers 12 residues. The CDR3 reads CASSRLNQPQHF. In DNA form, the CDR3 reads TGTGCCAGCAGTCGGCTTAATCAGCCCCAGCATTTT.

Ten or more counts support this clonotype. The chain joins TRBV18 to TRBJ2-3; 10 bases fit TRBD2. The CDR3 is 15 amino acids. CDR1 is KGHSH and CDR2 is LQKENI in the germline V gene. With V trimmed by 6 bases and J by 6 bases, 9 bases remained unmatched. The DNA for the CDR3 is TGTGCCAGCTCCAGTGGACTAGCGGACTCCGATACGCAGTATTTT. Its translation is CASSSGLADSDTQYF.

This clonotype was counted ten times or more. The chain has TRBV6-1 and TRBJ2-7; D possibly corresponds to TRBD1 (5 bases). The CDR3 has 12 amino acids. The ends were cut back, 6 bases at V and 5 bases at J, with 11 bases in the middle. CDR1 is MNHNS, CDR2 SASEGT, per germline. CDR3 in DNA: TGTGCCAGCAGCCCCGGACACGACGAGCAGTACTTC. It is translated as CASSPGHDEQYF.

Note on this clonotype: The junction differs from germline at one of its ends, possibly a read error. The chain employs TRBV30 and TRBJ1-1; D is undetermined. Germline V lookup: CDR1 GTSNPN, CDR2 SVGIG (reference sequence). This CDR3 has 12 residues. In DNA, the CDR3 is TGTGCCTGGAGAGGCATGAACACTGAAGCTTACTTT. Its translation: CAWRGMNTEAYF.

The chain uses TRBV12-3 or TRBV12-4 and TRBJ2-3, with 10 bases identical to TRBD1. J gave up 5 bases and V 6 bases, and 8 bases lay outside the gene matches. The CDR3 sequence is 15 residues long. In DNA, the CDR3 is TGTGCCAGCAGCCCCCCGGGGACAGGGGTAGATACGCAGTATTTT. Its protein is CASSPPGTGVDTQYF.

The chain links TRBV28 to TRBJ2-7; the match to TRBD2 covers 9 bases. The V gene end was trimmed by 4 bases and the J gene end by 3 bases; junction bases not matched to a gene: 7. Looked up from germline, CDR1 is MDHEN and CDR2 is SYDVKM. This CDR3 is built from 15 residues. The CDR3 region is CASSSPRLADYEQYF. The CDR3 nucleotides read TGTGCCAGCAGTTCACCCCGACTAGCGGACTACGAGCAGTACTTC.

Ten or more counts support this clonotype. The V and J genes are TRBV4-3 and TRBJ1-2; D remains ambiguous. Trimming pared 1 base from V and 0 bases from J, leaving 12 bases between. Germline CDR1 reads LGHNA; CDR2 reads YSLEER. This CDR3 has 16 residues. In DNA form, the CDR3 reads TGCGCCAGCAGCCAAGTCAGAGCAGGATCTAACTATGGCTACACCTTC. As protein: CASSQVRAGSNYGYTF.

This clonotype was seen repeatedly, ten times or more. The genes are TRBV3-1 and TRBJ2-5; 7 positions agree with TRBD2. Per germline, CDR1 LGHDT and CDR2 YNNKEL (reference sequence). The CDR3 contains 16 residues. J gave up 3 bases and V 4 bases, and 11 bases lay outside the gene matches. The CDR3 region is CASSPTAGFEEETQYF. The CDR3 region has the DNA TGTGCCAGCAGCCCCACAGCGGGGTTTGAGGAAGAGACCCAGTACTTC.

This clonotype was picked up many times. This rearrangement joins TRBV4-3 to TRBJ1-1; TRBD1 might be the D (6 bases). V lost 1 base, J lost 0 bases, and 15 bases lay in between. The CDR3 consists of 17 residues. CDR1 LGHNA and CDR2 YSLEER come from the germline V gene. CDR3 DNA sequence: TGCGCCAGCAGCCAAGCAATAGGGGGGGCTATGAACACTGAAGCTTTCTTT. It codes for CASSQAIGGAMNTEAFF.

The CDR3 protein is CASGQGKYGYTF. The CDR3 DNA is TGTGCCAGCGGACAGGGGAAATATGGCTACACCTTC. The rearrangement uses TRBV28 and TRBJ1-2; 9 bases align to TRBD1. Unmatched junction bases numbered 3, after V lost 8 bases and J lost 5 bases. This CDR3 region has 12 residues. Germline lookup yields CDR1 MDHEN and CDR2 SYDVKM.

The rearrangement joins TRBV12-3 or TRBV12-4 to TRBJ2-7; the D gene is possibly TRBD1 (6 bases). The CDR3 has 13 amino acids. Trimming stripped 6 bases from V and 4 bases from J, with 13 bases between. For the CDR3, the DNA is TGTGCCAGCAGCGACAGGAGAAGTTACGAGCAGTACTTC. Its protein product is CASSDRRSYEQYF.

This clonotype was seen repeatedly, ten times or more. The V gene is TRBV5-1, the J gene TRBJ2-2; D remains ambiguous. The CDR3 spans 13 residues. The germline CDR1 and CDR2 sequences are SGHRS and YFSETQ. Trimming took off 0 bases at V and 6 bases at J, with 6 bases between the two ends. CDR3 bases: TGCGCCAGCAGCTTGGATATATCCGGGGAGCTGTTTTTT. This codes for CASSLDISGELFF.

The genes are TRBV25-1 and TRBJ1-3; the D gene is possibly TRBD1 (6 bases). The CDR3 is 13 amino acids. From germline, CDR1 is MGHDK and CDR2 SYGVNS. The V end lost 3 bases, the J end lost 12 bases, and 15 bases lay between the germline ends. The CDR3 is CASSDGGAGGIYF. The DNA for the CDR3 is TGTGCCAGCAGTGATGGGGGGGCCGGTGGCATATATTTT.

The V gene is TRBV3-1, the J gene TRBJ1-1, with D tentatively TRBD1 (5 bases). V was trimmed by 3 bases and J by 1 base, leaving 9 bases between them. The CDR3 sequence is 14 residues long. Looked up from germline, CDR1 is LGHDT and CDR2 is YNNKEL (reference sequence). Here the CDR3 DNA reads TGTGCCAGCAGCCAGGCCGGGACGAACACTGAAGCTTTCTTT. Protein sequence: CASSQAGTNTEAFF.

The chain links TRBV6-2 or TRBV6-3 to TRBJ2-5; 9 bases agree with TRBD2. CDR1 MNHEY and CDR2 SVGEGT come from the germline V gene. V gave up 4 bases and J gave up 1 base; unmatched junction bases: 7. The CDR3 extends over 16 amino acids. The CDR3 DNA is TGTGCCAGCAGTTTAGCGGGGGCTCCGGCCCAAGAGACCCAGTACTTC. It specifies CASSLAGAPAQETQYF.

The CDR3 region has the DNA TGTGCCTGGACACCGGGACCGACCAATTCACCCCTCCACTTT. Protein sequence: CAWTPGPTNSPLHF. The chain joins TRBV30 to TRBJ1-6, with D maybe TRBD1 (5 bases). The germline gives CDR1 GTSNPN, CDR2 SVGIG (reference sequence). The CDR3 contains 14 residues. The V and J ends lost 4 bases and 7 bases respectively, with 14 bases between them.